A single TCR beta chain is shown here with its context. The sample is drawn from a study of blood T cell repertoires in COVID-19. V was pared by 5 bases and J by 5 bases, with 9 bases of the junction left unmatched. CDR1 and CDR2 from the germline V gene are SEHNR and FQNEAQ (reference sequence). The CDR3 has 14 residues. Profiled with immunoSEQ multiplex PCR; TCRdb holds only in-frame clones, not every one. The top ten clones hold around 1.3% of a sample with around 200,000 clones, about 83% of them seen once. This TCR was recovered from a woman aged 25 to 39 with COVID-19, enrolled during active disease. The rearrangement uses TRBV7-9 and TRBJ2-7, with 7 nucleotides matching TRBD2. The sequencing sample was made of peripheral blood. The CDR3 DNA reads as TGTGCCAGCAGCGTCGGGACTACATTCGACGAGCAGTACTTC. Translating it yields CASSVGTTFDEQYF.